Listed below are T cell receptor beta chains from one sample, sequenced in a study of blood T cells in healthy people across ages. TCRdb processed the 5' RACE reads anew with MiXCR; each CDR3 protein has one entry. This sample has over 950,000 distinct CDR3 sequences, with 51% found just once. Source material: blood. These receptors all come from a woman aged 60-75 years in good health. CDR3s include the opening cysteine and the closing phenylalanine or tryptophan. The D gene is left open where the match is weak. Clone size is not always given. Where it is, it says once, few, many or a class for expanded clones.

-	TRBV2	-	TRBJ1-1	CASRTRTEAFF	TGTGCCAGCAGAACAAGGACTGAAGCTTTCTTT
-	TRBV6-5	TRBD1	TRBJ1-2	CASSYLGQGITGGYTF	TGTGCCAGCAGTTACCTAGGACAGGGAATTACTGGGGGCTACACCTTC
few	TRBV29-1	-	TRBJ2-1	CSVDREGHEQFF	TGCAGCGTTGATCGCGAGGGCCATGAGCAGTTCTTC
-	TRBV29-1	TRBD2	TRBJ2-1	CSVGTSGVYNEQFF	TGCAGCGTTGGAACTAGCGGTGTATACAATGAGCAGTTCTTC
few	TRBV7-2	-	TRBJ2-3	CASSFTGLTGADTQYF	TGTGCCAGCAGCTTCACGGGACTCACAGGGGCAGATACGCAGTATTTT
-	TRBV28	-	TRBJ2-2	CASNLNTGELFF	TGTGCCAGCAATCTAAACACCGGGGAGCTGTTTTTT
-	TRBV20-1	-	TRBJ1-5	CSAGRSLGQPQHF	TGCAGTGCTGGAAGGAGTCTGGGACAGCCCCAGCATTTT
-	TRBV12-3/TRBV12-4	-	TRBJ2-5	CASSFSRRVETQYF	TGTGCCAGCAGTTTTTCAAGGAGGGTAGAGACCCAGTACTTC
-	TRBV4-2	-	TRBJ2-5	CASSQPVGLGGGNEQYF	TGTGCCAGCAGCCAACCCGTCGGACTTGGGGGTGGCAATGAGCAGTACTTC
few	TRBV20-1	-	TRBJ2-5	CSANPQAEETQYF	TGCAGTGCAAACCCGCAAGCGGAAGAGACCCAGTACTTC
-	TRBV3-1	-	TRBJ2-1	CASSPRVSDEQFF	TGTGCCAGCAGCCCAAGGGTCTCCGATGAGCAGTTCTTC
-	TRBV27	TRBD2	TRBJ2-1	CASSLTSGGHNEQFF	TGTGCCAGCAGTCTTACTAGCGGGGGCCACAATGAGCAGTTCTTC
-	TRBV5-1	-	TRBJ2-7	CASSLVALHAAEQYF	TGCGCCAGCAGCTTGGTAGCTCTCCACGCGGCCGAGCAGTACTTC
few	TRBV27	-	TRBJ2-7	CASSLDRLTTYEQYF	TGTGCCAGCAGCCTAGACAGGCTCACCACCTACGAGCAGTACTTC
-	TRBV10-3	TRBD2	TRBJ2-7	CAISEAGESYEQYF	TGTGCCATCAGTGAGGCGGGAGAGTCCTACGAGCAGTACTTC
-	TRBV12-3/TRBV12-4	-	TRBJ1-5	CASSLGRGNQPQHF	TGTGCCAGCAGTTTAGGCAGGGGCAATCAGCCCCAGCATTTT
-	TRBV20-1	-	TRBJ2-1	CSARDRGRPYNEQFF	TGCAGTGCTAGAGATCGTGGCAGACCCTACAATGAGCAGTTCTTC
-	TRBV18	TRBD2	TRBJ2-5	CATSSGGRMETQYF	TGTGCCACCTCATCCGGGGGGAGGATGGAGACCCAGTACTTC
-	TRBV28	TRBD1	TRBJ1-5	CASSDRVVDQPQHF	TGTGCCAGCAGCGACAGGGTTGTTGATCAGCCCCAGCATTTT
-	TRBV7-2	-	TRBJ2-7	CASTKYNYEQYF	TGTGCCAGCACCAAATACAACTACGAGCAGTACTTC
-	TRBV3-1	TRBD1	TRBJ2-2	CASGRVWTGGTGELFF	TGTGCCAGCGGCCGAGTGTGGACAGGGGGTACCGGGGAGCTGTTTTTT
-	TRBV20-1	TRBD1	TRBJ2-4	CSARSPTGLSNIQYF	TGCAGTGCTAGATCCCCGACAGGGCTATCGAACATTCAGTACTTC
few	TRBV29-1	-	TRBJ2-3	CSVEISRDTQYF	TGCAGCGTTGAGATCTCGAGGGATACGCAGTATTTT
-	TRBV7-6	-	TRBJ1-4	CASSLGGAATNEKLFF	TGTGCCAGCAGCTTAGGAGGGGCTGCAACTAATGAAAAACTGTTTTTT
few	TRBV20-1	-	TRBJ1-2	CSASSRNAYGYTF	TGCAGTGCTAGTAGTAGGAATGCTTATGGCTACACCTTC
few	TRBV6-6	TRBD2	TRBJ2-5	CASSYSGLVGETQYF	TGTGCCAGCAGTTACTCCGGACTAGTAGGAGAGACCCAGTACTTC
-	TRBV4-1	-	TRBJ2-7	CASSQVGGRADNYEQYF	TGCGCCAGCAGCCAAGTAGGGGGGAGGGCCGATAACTACGAGCAGTACTTC
-	TRBV7-2	TRBD2	TRBJ2-7	CASSLRAGGGYEQYF	TGTGCCAGCAGCTTACGGGCGGGAGGGGGCTACGAGCAGTACTTC
-	TRBV27	-	TRBJ2-7	CASSPRRSDEQYF	TGTGCCAGCAGTCCTCGGCGGAGCGACGAGCAGTACTTC
few	TRBV2	TRBD1	TRBJ1-4	CATLHYGQGEKLFF	TGTGCCACCCTTCATTATGGACAGGGAGAAAAACTGTTTTTT
-	TRBV7-9	TRBD1	TRBJ1-2	CASSLKRQGAGGYTF	TGTGCCAGCAGCTTAAAACGACAGGGGGCCGGGGGCTACACCTTC
-	TRBV4-2	TRBD2	TRBJ2-5	CASSPVGSGEQETQYF	TGTGCCAGCAGCCCCGTGGGTAGCGGGGAACAAGAGACCCAGTACTTC
-	TRBV10-3	TRBD2	TRBJ2-3	CAILLYGSGKDTQYF	TGTGCCATCCTTCTTTATGGTAGCGGGAAGGATACGCAGTATTTT
few	TRBV20-1	TRBD1	TRBJ1-1	CSAPPRDSDPNTEAFF	TGCAGTGCCCCCCCCCGGGACAGTGACCCGAACACTGAAGCTTTCTTT
-	TRBV20-1	-	TRBJ2-5	CSAGRGVKMSEQYF	TGCAGTGCTGGCCGGGGCGTAAAAATGAGTGAGCAGTACTTC
-	TRBV18	TRBD1	TRBJ2-2	CASSLQGEVGTGELFF	TGTGCCAGCTCACTACAGGGGGAGGTCGGCACCGGGGAGCTGTTTTTT
few	TRBV20-1	TRBD2	TRBJ2-3	CSAAPGLLFTDTQYF	TGCAGTGCTGCACCGGGACTACTTTTCACAGATACGCAGTATTTT
few	TRBV19	TRBD2	TRBJ2-1	CASSITSGGATYNEQFF	TGTGCCAGTAGTATAACTAGCGGGGGTGCAACCTACAATGAGCAGTTCTTC
-	TRBV6-2/TRBV6-3	-	TRBJ2-1	CAATRDSTAGEQFF	TGTGCCGCCACCCGGGACTCCACTGCCGGTGAGCAGTTCTTC
few	TRBV27	-	TRBJ2-3	CASSLRDTNTQYF	TGTGCCAGCAGTTTAAGGGATACAAATACGCAGTATTTT
-	TRBV5-1	TRBD2	TRBJ2-7	CASSPRLAGGSNEQYF	TGCGCCAGCAGCCCTCGACTAGCGGGAGGTTCCAATGAGCAGTACTTC
-	TRBV3-1	-	TRBJ1-2	CASSQDSQGFGYTF	TGTGCCAGCAGCCAAGACAGTCAGGGGTTTGGCTACACCTTC
many	TRBV5-1	TRBD1	TRBJ2-5	CASSFSNRGLDEQYF	TGCGCCAGCAGCTTCAGTAACAGGGGGCTCGATGAGCAGTACTTC
once	TRBV7-3	-	TRBJ1-6	CASSAVGGNSPLHF	TGTGCCAGCAGCGCAGTCGGGGGCAATTCACCCCTCCACTTT
-	TRBV10-3	TRBD1	TRBJ2-7	CAIAGTANSYEQYF	TGTGCCATCGCCGGGACAGCTAACTCCTACGAGCAGTACTTC
-	TRBV20-1	TRBD1	TRBJ2-7	CSARAGQGSYEQYF	TGCAGTGCTAGAGCGGGACAGGGCTCCTACGAGCAGTACTTC
-	TRBV20-1	TRBD1	TRBJ2-1	CSARSRQGSYNEQFF	TGCAGTGCTAGATCGCGACAGGGGTCCTACAATGAGCAGTTCTTC
-	TRBV27	TRBD2	TRBJ2-1	CASSLLTSGRSWVYEQFF	TGTGCCAGCAGTTTGTTGACTAGCGGGAGGAGTTGGGTGTATGAGCAGTTCTTC
-	TRBV3-1	-	TRBJ2-7	CASSQPGSLSYEQYF	TGTGCCAGCAGCCAACCAGGCAGCCTCTCCTACGAGCAGTACTTC
few	TRBV28	-	TRBJ2-7	CASSFVEGNEQYF	TGTGCCAGCAGTTTTGTAGAGGGAAACGAGCAGTACTTC